The clone carrying this T cell receptor beta chain was recorded once. Its target is unknown. The junction departs from the called germline gene at one end, perhaps through a read error. These data originate in a study of blood T cells in healthy people across ages. Findings and limits, study-wide: Without sorted subsets, naive and antigen-experienced compartments could not be conclusively compared.

CDR3 size: 15 residues. Germline V gene lookup returns CDR1 SGHRS and CDR2 YFSETQ. Alongside a J-beta primer mix, a sample-barcoded 5' primer served in a second PCR lasting roughly 6 to 11 cycles. Using its own MiXCR run on the 5' RACE reads, TCRdb lists one record per CDR3 protein. The repertoire holds about 1.5 million distinct CDR3 sequences, with approximately 43% as singletons. This clonotype originated in a young woman in good health. The sample was blood. This rearrangement joins TRBV5-1 to TRBJ2-3, with 8 positions matching TRBD1. CDR3 in amino acids: CASSYDRGFTDTRYF. CDR3 in DNA: TGCGCCAGCAGCTACGACAGGGGCTTCACAGATACGCGGTATTTT.